Below are 10 T cell receptor beta chains sequenced from a single sample in a study of cytomegalovirus exposure and HLA in healthy donors. 13 Jbeta primers and 60 Vbeta primers were used for the PCR. Here immunoSEQ multiplex PCR was the method, and the copy in TCRdb shows in-frame clones only, minus some. The sample has roughly 120,000 clones; roughly 71% are singletons. Input material: PBMCs. Receptors originate from a woman in her fifties or sixties in good health and CMV-seropositive.

V is TRBV10-3 and J is TRBJ1-1, with D maybe TRBD1 (5 bases). CDR1 and CDR2 (germline): ENHRY, SYGVKD. Trimming removed 3 bases at V and 3 bases at J, with 14 bases between. CDR3 size: 15 residues. This CDR3 reads CAISDSPPRDTEAFF. In nucleotides, the CDR3 is TGTGCCATCAGTGACTCTCCCCCCAGGGACACTGAAGCTTTCTTT.

This clone was detected a few times. The J gene is TRBJ1-4, the V gene TRBV5-1, with D possibly matching TRBD1 (5 bases). The CDR3 is made up of 12 amino acids. V was clipped by 1 base and J by 8 bases, with 6 bases between them. CDR1 and CDR2 (germline): SGHRS, YFSETQ. As DNA, the CDR3 is TGCGCCAGCAGCTTGAAGGGGGAAAAACTGTTTTTT. Amino acid sequence: CASSLKGEKLFF.

Here the CDR3 DNA reads TGTGCCAGCAGCTTGCGGGGAACTAATGAAAAACTGTTTTTT. Translated: CASSLRGTNEKLFF. The chain carries TRBV11-3 and TRBJ1-4, with no clear D. CDR1 is SGHNT, CDR2 YENEEA, per germline. The CDR3 is 14 residues long. Between the trimmed V and J ends, which lost 3 bases and 1 base, there was a span of 6 bases. Complete variable domain (other parts from reference TRBV11-3 and TRBJ1-4): EAGVVQSPRYKIIEKKQPVAFWCNPISGHNTLYWYLQNLGQGPELLIRYENEEAVDDSQLPKDRFSAERLKGVDSTLKIQPAELGDSAVYLCASSLRGTNEKLFFGSGTQLSVL.

The rearrangement links TRBV6-5 to TRBJ2-2; weak D call: TRBD1 (5 bases). The CDR3 extends over 15 amino acids. Trimming stripped 2 bases from V and 4 bases from J, with 11 bases between. CDR1 is MNHEY and CDR2 is SVGAGI in the germline V gene. The DNA of the CDR3 is TGTGCCAGCAGTTACGGCAGGGTGGGCACCGGGGAGCTGTTTTTT. Its translation is CASSYGRVGTGELFF.

This clone has a handful of counts. The chain uses TRBV5-8 and TRBJ2-5; 7 nucleotides agree with TRBD2. The V and J ends lost 3 bases and 5 bases, in that order; junction bases with no gene match: 7. CDR1 and CDR2 (germline): SGHTS, YDEGEE. This CDR3 contains 14 residues. The CDR3, as DNA: TGTGCCAGCAGCTCCCCGAGTAGCGGGGAGACCCAGTACTTC. Its protein is CASSSPSSGETQYF.

The chain employs TRBV5-1 and TRBJ1-2, with TRBD1 identical over 8 bases. Germline trimming cut 0 bases from V and 12 bases from J; bases unmatched to any gene: 10. Germline lookup yields CDR1 SGHRS and CDR2 YFSETQ. This CDR3 contains 14 residues. CDR3 coding DNA: TGCGCCAGCAGCTTGGGAGGGACAGGCCCTTTCCACACCTTC. The encoded protein is CASSLGGTGPFHTF. The full variable domain, completed using reference TRBV5-1 and TRBJ1-2, is KAGVTQTPRYLIKTRGQQVTLSCSPISGHRSVSWYQQTPGQGLQFLFEYFSETQRNKGNFPGRFSGRQFSNSRSEMNVSTLELGDSALYLCASSLGGTGPFHTFGSGTRLTVV.

V usage is TRBV28 and J usage is TRBJ2-4; perhaps TRBD1 as D (6 bases). Looked up from germline, CDR1 is MDHEN and CDR2 is SYDVKM. The CDR3 consists of 13 residues. Trimming pared 10 bases from V and 0 bases from J, leaving 10 bases between. CDR3 in DNA: TGTGCCACCTACAGGGAAGCCAAAAACATTCAGTACTTC. It yields the protein CATYREAKNIQYF.

CDR3 nucleotide sequence: TGTGCCAGCAGCGTGAGTGGGAGCTCCTACAATGAGCAGTTCTTC. It is translated as CASSVSGSSYNEQFF. The chain recombines TRBV9 with TRBJ2-1; a weak D match, TRBD2 (5 bases). The CDR3 totals 15 residues. V dropped 2 bases and J dropped 0 bases, with 9 bases sitting between them. Germline V gene data show CDR1 as SGDLS and CDR2 as YYNGEE.

The rearrangement links TRBV7-3 to TRBJ2-5; 7 bases match TRBD1. The CDR3 runs 14 residues. In germline, CDR1 is SGHTA, CDR2 FQGTGA. J gave up 6 bases and V 1 base, and 5 bases lay outside the gene matches. CDR3 sequence reads: CASSLMPTGKTQYF. The CDR3 nucleotides read TGTGCCAGCAGCTTAATGCCGACAGGGAAGACCCAGTACTTC. Looking up the rest from reference TRBV7-3 and TRBJ2-5 gives the full variable domain: GAGVSQTPSNKVTEKGKYVELRCDPISGHTALYWYRQSLGQGPEFLIYFQGTGAADDSGLPNDRFFAVRPEGSVSTLKIQRTERGDSAVYLCASSLMPTGKTQYFGPGTRLLVL.

A few counts support this clone. V gene TRBV5-4 combines with J gene TRBJ1-1, with a weak D call TRBD1 (5 bases). The V and J ends lost 0 bases and 5 bases respectively, with 8 bases between them. The CDR3 loop spans 13 amino acids. CDR1 and CDR2 (germline): SGHNT, YYREEE (reference sequence). The CDR3 DNA follows: TGTGCCAGCAGCTTGGGCGGGGCGACTGAAGCTTTCTTT. Its translation: CASSLGGATEAFF.